The T cell receptor beta chain under discussion was sequenced for a study of cytomegalovirus exposure and HLA in healthy donors. Study details: Genotyping showed roughly 77% of approximately 430 donors falling in the Caucasian-associated ancestry cluster.

It was with 60 Vbeta and 13 Jbeta primers that the PCR ran. Measured with immunoSEQ multiplex PCR; TCRdb has only the in-frame clones, and not every one. The sample records some 190,000 clones, around 84% being singletons. The sequenced material came from PBMCs. This clonotype originated in a boy aged 2 to 10 in good health and CMV-seronegative.

CDR3 sequence (DNA): TGTGCCGGTTCACCGGGGACATGGGAGACCCAGTACTTC. Protein product: CAGSPGTWETQYF. This chain connects TRBV30 to TRBJ2-5; D perhaps matches TRBD1 (6 bases). Germline lookup yields CDR1 GTSNPN and CDR2 SVGIG (reference sequence). This CDR3 has 13 amino acids. Trimming removed 8 bases from V and 5 bases from J, with 18 bases in between.